Described below is a single T cell receptor beta chain sequence and its context. The germline gene is not matched at one end of the junction; a read error may be the cause. Amplification yielded TCR beta CDR3 regions, with RNA transcripts as the source. The HTBI primer set was used in a first-round RT-PCR of the TCR CDR3. Via MiXCR, TCRdb re-called the multiplex PCR reads, giving one row per CDR3 protein. The sample shows roughly 170,000 distinct CDR3 sequences, over 15% of them seen only once. The data derive from a study of T cells in Graves' hyperthyroidism and ophthalmopathy. If no ophthalmopathy progression occurred within 18 months, Graves' hyperthyroidism was stable. CDR3 length: 15 residues. The germline V gene has CDR1 SGDLS and CDR2 YYNGEE.

This rearrangement joins TRBV9 to TRBJ1-2, with unresolved D. Sequenced input: blood. This TCR was recovered from a woman aged 45 to 65 with Graves' hyperthyroidism. The CDR3 coding sequence is TGTGCCAGCAGCGTAGGTGCCAGGACCAACTTTGGCTACACCTTC. Encoded protein: CASSVGARTNFGYTF.